The clone carrying this T cell receptor beta chain was detected many times. This sample is part of a study of molecular identifiers for immune sequencing clone quantification. TCRdb used MiXCR to reprocess the PCR reads, holding one entry per CDR3 protein. The table includes 550,000 to 750,000 distinct CDR3 sequences, just under 20% detected once. The CDR3 spans 12 residues. Unmatched junction bases numbered 3, after V lost 8 bases and J lost 7 bases. CDR1 MGHRA and CDR2 YSYEKL come from the germline V gene. The sequenced material came from naive CD8+ T cells from blood, with Jurkat cell RNA spiked in. Specified subset: FACS-sorted CD8+CD4-CCR7+CD45RA+ naive T cells. This sequence was found in a human donor in good health. Some libraries in this study had Jurkat cell RNA spiked in. This rearrangement joins TRBV4-1 to TRBJ1-4; 8 nucleotides align to TRBD1. The CDR3 DNA reads as TGCGCCAGCGCCGACAGGGGTGAAAAACTGTTTTTT. Protein product: CASADRGEKLFF.